There are many counts of the clone carrying this T cell receptor (beta chain). Its specificity is not known. Germline CDR1 SQVTM, CDR2 ANQGSEA. This CDR3 is built from 12 residues. The germline V and J ends were trimmed by 6 bases and 5 bases, with 13 bases remaining between them. This sample's time point: patch test 1, 2 weeks after DPC sensitization. As to treatment: therapeutic diphenylcyclopropenone sensitization with weekly scalp DPC. The data belong to a study of human T cells and chemical hapten exposure. On the study more broadly: Weekly administration of diphenylcyclopropenone to the scalp of patients continued throughout the roughly 25-week study. Study observations and caveats: Expanded TCRs created a significantly greater count of big CDR3 similarity clusters than controls did.

The study's library attached unique molecular identifiers to single cDNA molecules. MiXCR was run by TCRdb on the RACE reads, yielding one entry per CDR3 protein. The sample has roughly 100,000 distinct CDR3 sequences; approximately 9.9% are singletons. This clonotype originated in a woman in her 40s with alopecia areata. Some clones in this sample may be carry-over from other donors' samples. The chain has TRBV29-1 and TRBJ2-5; possibly TRBD1 for D (6 bases). The sequenced sample was whole blood, obtained in connection with sensitization to the hapten diphenylcyclopropenone (DPC). DNA for the CDR3: TGCAGCGTACTGACAGGCCCGGAGACCCAGTACTTC. Amino acids: CSVLTGPETQYF.